Below, 25 T cell receptor beta chains from the same sample are listed, as sequenced in a study of persistence of HIV-infected CD4 T cells. No antigen has been identified for these receptors. The libraries were made with immunoSEQ version 4 in survey mode. Measured with immunoSEQ multiplex PCR; TCRdb has only the in-frame clones, and not every one. The sample holds approximately 30,000 clones, roughly four fifths seen once. Cells were stimulated with CMV-infected fibroblast lysates at 8 to 10 ug/mL. Sorted nonresponding memory CD4+ T cells were CD40L-negative, CD69-negative, CD45RO-high. The source material was CD4+ T cells sorted from PBMCs after approximately 19-hour stimulation, sampled from a patient who received antiretroviral therapy. The receptors were gathered from an adult man with HIV who was CMV-seropositive.

This clone was observed a handful of times. Other DNA sequences in this sample translate to the same CDR3. The chain is built from TRBV5-1 and TRBJ1-6; D possibly corresponds to TRBD1 (5 bases). The V gene's germline CDR1 is SGHRS and CDR2 YFSETQ. Trimming removed 4 bases from V and 5 bases from J, with 13 bases in between. The CDR3 runs 15 residues. CDR3 sequence: CASSASGTHNSPLHF. CDR3 sequence (DNA): TGCGCCAGCAGCGCGTCCGGGACCCATAATTCACCCCTCCACTTT.

The chain carries TRBV5-4 and TRBJ2-3; D is ambiguous. Trimming took off 0 bases at V and 2 bases at J, with 4 bases between the two ends. This CDR3 region has 13 residues. Germline values: CDR1 SGHNT, CDR2 YYREEE (reference sequence). The CDR3 nucleotides are TGTGCCAGCAGCTTGGGGGACACAGATACGCAGTATTTT. Translating gives CASSLGDTDTQYF.

The rearrangement links TRBV11-3 to TRBJ2-1; 11 nucleotides agree with TRBD1. Germline V gene data show CDR1 as SGHNT and CDR2 as YENEEA. V lost 4 bases and J lost 5; bases outside the gene matches: 4. This CDR3 has 15 amino acids. CDR3 sequence: CASSSGQGVDNEQFF. DNA for the CDR3: TGTGCCAGCAGCTCGGGACAGGGGGTGGACAATGAGCAGTTCTTC.

The V call is TRBV5-5, the J call TRBJ2-3; maybe TRBD2 (5 bases). Germline values: CDR1 SGHKS, CDR2 YYEKEE (reference sequence). The CDR3 spans 16 residues. Trimming cost V 0 bases and J 3 bases, with 14 bases left between them. CDR3: CASSLATGYDTDTQYF. The CDR3 DNA sequence: TGTGCCAGCAGCTTGGCCACGGGGTACGATACAGATACGCAGTATTTT.

This chain uses TRBV29-1 with TRBJ1-1; 7 bases agree with TRBD1. The CDR3 runs to 13 residues. J gave up 0 bases and V 4 bases, and 2 bases lay outside the gene matches. The germline gives CDR1 SQVTM, CDR2 ANQGSEA. The CDR3, as DNA: TGCAGCGTTGGGCAGGGGGTGAACACTGAAGCTTTCTTT. Amino acids: CSVGQGVNTEAFF.

This chain uses TRBV6-1 with TRBJ2-7; TRBD1 is a possible D gene (6 bases). CDR1 and CDR2 from the germline V gene are MNHNS and SASEGT. V was cut by 3 bases and J by 6 bases, with 12 bases left in between. This CDR3 has 13 residues. The CDR3 DNA follows: TGTGCCAGCAGTGACGGACAGCTTTTCGAGCAGTACTTC. Amino acids: CASSDGQLFEQYF.

Sample share makes this clone large. V is TRBV6-1 and J is TRBJ1-6; D is unclear. CDR3 length equals 14 residues. V shed 3 bases and J shed 7 bases, with 10 bases lying between them. Germline lookup yields CDR1 MNHNS and CDR2 SASEGT. As DNA, the CDR3 is TGTGCCAGCAGTGACGGCAGGAGGAATTCACCCCTCCACTTT. This codes for CASSDGRRNSPLHF.

V and J are TRBV4-1 and TRBJ1-1; no clear D. Per germline, CDR1 MGHRA and CDR2 YSYEKL. The CDR3 has 16 amino acids. Between the trimmed V and J ends, which lost 1 base and 1 base, there was a span of 13 bases. DNA of the CDR3: TGCGCCAGCAGCCAAGCTTCTTATGTGGGGAACACTGAAGCTTTCTTT. It encodes CASSQASYVGNTEAFF.

The rearrangement uses TRBV11-3 and TRBJ1-1; D is undetermined. CDR3 size: 14 residues. In germline, CDR1 is SGHNT, CDR2 YENEEA. Deletions cut 4 bases from V and 1 base from J, with 10 bases between. CDR3 protein: CASSSRRQNTEAFF. The CDR3 nucleotides read TGTGCCAGCAGCTCAAGACGGCAGAACACTGAAGCTTTCTTT.

The chain carries TRBV7-2 and TRBJ1-5, with D possibly TRBD1 on 6 matching bases. Between the trimmed V and J ends, which lost 5 bases and 7 bases, there was a span of 18 bases. This CDR3 comprises 15 residues. The germline V gene has CDR1 SGHTA and CDR2 FQGNSA. For the CDR3, the DNA is TGTGCCAGCAGCACGACGTGGGGGCCGCGCCAGCCCCAGCATTTT. Amino acids: CASSTTWGPRQPQHF.

This clone was counted a few times. This sequence joins TRBV7-9 and TRBJ2-1, with D tentatively TRBD1 (5 bases). CDR1 and CDR2 from the germline V gene are SEHNR and FQNEAQ (reference sequence). V was shortened by 2 bases and J by 4 bases, with 15 bases between the two germline ends. This CDR3 has 16 residues. The CDR3 region has the DNA TGTGCCAGCAGCTTATATCCAGGGAACGGGTACAATGAGCAGTTCTTC. Translating it yields CASSLYPGNGYNEQFF.

The rearrangement uses TRBV11-1 and TRBJ1-6; unclear D gene. Germline-derived CDR1 and CDR2 are SGHAT and FQDESV (reference sequence). This CDR3 contains 12 residues. Trimming took off 5 bases at V and 5 bases at J, with 4 bases between the two ends. In DNA form, the CDR3 reads TGTGCCAGCAGCCTTAATAATTCACCCCTCCACTTT. Its protein is CASSLNNSPLHF.

This clone was observed once. The V gene is TRBV6-5, the J gene TRBJ1-1; possibly TRBD1 for D (6 bases). The germline CDR1 and CDR2 sequences are MNHEY and SVGAGI. This CDR3 contains 13 residues. Between the trimmed V and J ends, which lost 10 bases and 0 bases, there was a span of 12 bases. The CDR3 protein is CATLGTLNTEAFF. DNA of the CDR3: TGTGCCACTCTAGGGACATTGAACACTGAAGCTTTCTTT.

The chain carries TRBV18 and TRBJ1-2; D may be TRBD1 (6 bases). The germline V gene has CDR1 KGHSH and CDR2 LQKENI. This CDR3 contains 13 residues. Trimming shortened V by 4 bases and J by 7 bases, and 13 bases separated the two germline ends. The CDR3: CASSRQAHIGYTF. CDR3 DNA: TGTGCCAGCTCACGACAGGCTCATATTGGCTACACCTTC.

V and J are TRBV6-2 or TRBV6-3 and TRBJ2-3, with D tentatively TRBD2 (6 bases). V was shortened by 0 bases and J by 6 bases, with 16 bases between the two germline ends. Per germline, CDR1 MNHEY and CDR2 SVGEGT. The CDR3 sequence is 16 residues long. CDR3 residues: CASSYSWDSRPDTQYF. The CDR3 DNA follows: TGTGCCAGCAGTTACTCGTGGGACTCCAGGCCGGATACGCAGTATTTT.

The chain is built from TRBV4-2 and TRBJ1-4, with 7 bases matching TRBD1. CDR1 LGHNA and CDR2 YNFKEQ come from the germline V gene. This CDR3 spans 16 amino acids. J gave up 4 bases and V 4 bases, and 9 bases lay outside the gene matches. The CDR3 coding sequence is TGTGCCAGCAGCCCTAAGGAGGGGGCTGGTAATGAAAAACTGTTTTTT. Amino acids: CASSPKEGAGNEKLFF.

The V gene is TRBV6-5, the J gene TRBJ1-2; 7 bases match TRBD1. Germline trimming cut 6 bases from V and 7 bases from J; bases unmatched to any gene: 8. The germline gives CDR1 MNHEY, CDR2 SVGAGI. The CDR3 is 13 residues long. This CDR3 reads CASSARQGIGYTF. The CDR3 region has the DNA TGTGCCAGCAGCGCCCGACAGGGAATTGGCTACACCTTC.

This clone was counted a single time. The chain couples TRBV7-3 to TRBJ2-1; D is undetermined. The CDR3 is 14 residues long. The germline V gene has CDR1 SGHTA and CDR2 FQGTGA. Trimming shortened V by 7 bases and J by 0 bases, and 10 bases separated the two germline ends. DNA of the CDR3: TGTGCCAGCACCGACGGAAGCTCCTACAATGAGCAGTTCTTC. Protein product: CASTDGSSYNEQFF.

This sequence joins TRBV28 and TRBJ1-2, with no clear D. With 3 bases removed from V and 4 bases from J, the gap between germline ends came to 12 bases. Germline CDR1 is MDHEN and CDR2 is SYDVKM. The CDR3 length is 14 residues. The CDR3 protein is CASSFRTTAYGYTF. The CDR3 nucleotides are TGTGCCAGCAGTTTCAGGACCACCGCCTATGGCTACACCTTC.

The rearrangement uses TRBV7-3 and TRBJ2-1; 11 bases map to TRBD2. Germline loops: CDR1 SGHTA, CDR2 FQGTGA. CDR3 length: 17 residues. J was trimmed by 6 bases and V by 4 bases; bases with no gene match: 11. The DNA of the CDR3 is TGTGCCAGCAGCTCCCGACCGCTAGCGGGGGGATCCAATGAGCAGTTCTTC. This translates into CASSSRPLAGGSNEQFF.

This clone was seen a single time. The rearrangement links TRBV19 to TRBJ2-3; 8 nucleotides match TRBD2. The CDR3 is 17 amino acids. Losses at the gene ends were 2 bases for V and 0 bases for J; bases not matched to a gene: 7. CDR1 and CDR2 from the germline V gene are LNHDA and SQIVND (reference sequence). CDR3 loop: CASSIISGGASTDTQYF. In nucleotides, the CDR3 is TGTGCCAGTAGTATAATATCCGGGGGGGCGAGCACAGATACGCAGTATTTT.

V and J are TRBV5-1 and TRBJ1-2; 9 bases are a match to TRBD1. V shed 4 bases, J shed 5 bases, and the junction held 6 bases outside the gene matches. The germline V gene has CDR1 SGHRS and CDR2 YFSETQ. The CDR3 length is 14 residues. The CDR3 reads CASSVAQGAYGYTF. As DNA, the CDR3 is TGCGCCAGCAGCGTAGCACAGGGGGCGTATGGCTACACCTTC.

This clone was seen a single time. CDR3 nucleotide sequence: TGTGCCAGCAGCGAGGGACTAGCGGTTACCGGGGAGCTGTTTTTT. This sequence encodes CASSEGLAVTGELFF. V gene TRBV7-3 combines with J gene TRBJ2-2; 11 bases fit TRBD2. The length of the CDR3 is 15 residues. V lost 5 bases, J lost 5 bases, and 4 bases stayed unmatched. The V gene's germline CDR1 is SGHTA and CDR2 FQGTGA.

The rearrangement joins TRBV28 to TRBJ2-7, with 7 bases aligning to TRBD2. The CDR3 totals 12 residues. With V trimmed by 2 bases and J by 9 bases, 4 bases remained unmatched. Germline V lookup: CDR1 MDHEN, CDR2 SYDVKM. The CDR3 DNA reads TGTGCCAGCAGTTTAGGGGGGGGTCGGCAGTACTTC. Amino acid sequence: CASSLGGGRQYF.

This chain links TRBV18 with TRBJ1-1, with 9 bases lining up with TRBD1. Germline V gene lookup returns CDR1 KGHSH and CDR2 LQKENI. The CDR3 runs to 15 residues. Losses at the gene ends were 5 bases for V and 4 bases for J; bases not matched to a gene: 8. The CDR3 sequence is CASSASTGGRTEAFF. The CDR3 DNA is TGTGCCAGCTCAGCATCGACAGGGGGTCGCACTGAAGCTTTCTTT.